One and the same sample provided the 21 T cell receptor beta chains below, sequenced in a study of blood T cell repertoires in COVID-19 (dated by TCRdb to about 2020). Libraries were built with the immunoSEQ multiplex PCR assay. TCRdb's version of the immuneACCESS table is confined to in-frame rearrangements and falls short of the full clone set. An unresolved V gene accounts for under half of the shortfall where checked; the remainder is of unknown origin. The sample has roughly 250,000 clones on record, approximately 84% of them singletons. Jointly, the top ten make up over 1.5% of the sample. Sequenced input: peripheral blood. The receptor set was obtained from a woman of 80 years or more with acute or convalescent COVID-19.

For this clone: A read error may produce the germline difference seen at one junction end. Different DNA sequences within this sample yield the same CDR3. The CDR3 protein is CASSRSGTGVGYGYTF. For the CDR3, the DNA is TGCGCCAGCAGTAGATCCGGGACAGGGGTCGGATATGGCTACACCTTC. The rearrangement links TRBV7-9 to TRBJ1-2, with TRBD1 matching over 10 bases. CDR1 and CDR2 from the germline V gene are SEHNR and FQNEAQ (reference sequence). The CDR3 is 16 residues long.

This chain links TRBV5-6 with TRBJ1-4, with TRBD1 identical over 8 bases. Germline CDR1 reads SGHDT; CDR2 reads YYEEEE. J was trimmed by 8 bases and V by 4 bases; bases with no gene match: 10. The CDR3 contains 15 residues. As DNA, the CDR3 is TGTGCCAGCAGCCCCAGGGGGCAGGGATGGGAAAAACTGTTTTTT. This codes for CASSPRGQGWEKLFF.

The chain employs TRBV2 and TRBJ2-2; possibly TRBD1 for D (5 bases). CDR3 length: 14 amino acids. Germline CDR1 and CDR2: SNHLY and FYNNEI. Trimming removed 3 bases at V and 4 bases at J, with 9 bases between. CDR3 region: CASSDRTSTGELFF. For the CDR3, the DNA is TGTGCCAGCAGTGACCGGACAAGCACCGGGGAGCTGTTTTTT.

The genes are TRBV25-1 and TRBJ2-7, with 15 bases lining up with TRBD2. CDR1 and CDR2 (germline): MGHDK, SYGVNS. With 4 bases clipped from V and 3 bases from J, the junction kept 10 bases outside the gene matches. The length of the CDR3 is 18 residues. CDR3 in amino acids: CASSAPGLAGGSGYEQYF. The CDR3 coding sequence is TGTGCCAGCAGTGCCCCGGGACTAGCGGGAGGTTCTGGCTACGAGCAGTACTTC.

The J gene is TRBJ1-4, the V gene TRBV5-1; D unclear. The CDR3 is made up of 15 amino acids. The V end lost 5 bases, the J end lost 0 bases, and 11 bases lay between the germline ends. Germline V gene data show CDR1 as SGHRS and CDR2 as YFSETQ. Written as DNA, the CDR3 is TGCGCCAGCAGTCTGACCGGAGCAACTAATGAAAAACTGTTTTTT. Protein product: CASSLTGATNEKLFF.

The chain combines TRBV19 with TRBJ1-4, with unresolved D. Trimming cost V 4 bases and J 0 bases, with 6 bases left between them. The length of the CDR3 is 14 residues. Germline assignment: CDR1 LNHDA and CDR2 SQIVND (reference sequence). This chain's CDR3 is CASSNPATNEKLFF. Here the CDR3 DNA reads TGTGCCAGTAGTAATCCTGCAACTAATGAAAAACTGTTTTTT.

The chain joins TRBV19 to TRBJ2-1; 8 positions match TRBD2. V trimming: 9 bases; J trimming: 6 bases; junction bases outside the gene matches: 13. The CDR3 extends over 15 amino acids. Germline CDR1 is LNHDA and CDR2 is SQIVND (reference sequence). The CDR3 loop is CASQPLGGGSNEQFF. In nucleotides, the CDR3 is TGTGCCAGCCAACCTCTTGGCGGGGGGAGCAATGAGCAGTTCTTC.

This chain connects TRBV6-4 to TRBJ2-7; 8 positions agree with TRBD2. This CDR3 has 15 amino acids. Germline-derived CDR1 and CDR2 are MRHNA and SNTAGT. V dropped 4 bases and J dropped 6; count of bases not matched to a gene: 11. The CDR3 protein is CASSVPGLAPCEQYF. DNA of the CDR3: TGTGCCAGCAGTGTGCCAGGACTAGCTCCTTGCGAGCAGTACTTC.

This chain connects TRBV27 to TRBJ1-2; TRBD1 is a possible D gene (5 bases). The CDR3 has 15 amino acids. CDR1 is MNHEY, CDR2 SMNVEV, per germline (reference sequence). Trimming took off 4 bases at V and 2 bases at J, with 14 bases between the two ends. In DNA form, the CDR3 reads TGTGCCAGCAGTTCCCGTGGGGCAGCCAACTATGGCTACACCTTC. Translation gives CASSSRGAANYGYTF.

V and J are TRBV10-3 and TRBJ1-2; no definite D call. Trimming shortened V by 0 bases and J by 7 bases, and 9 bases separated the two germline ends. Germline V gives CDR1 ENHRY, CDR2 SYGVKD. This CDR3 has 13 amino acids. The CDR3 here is CAISESTSGGYTF. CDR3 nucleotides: TGTGCCATCAGTGAGTCGACATCCGGTGGCTACACCTTC.

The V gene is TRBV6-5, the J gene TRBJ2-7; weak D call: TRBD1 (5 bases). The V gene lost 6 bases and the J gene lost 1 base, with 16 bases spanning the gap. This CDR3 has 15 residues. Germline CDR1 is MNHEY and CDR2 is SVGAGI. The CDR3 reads CASRPQQGRSYEQYF. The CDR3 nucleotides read TGTGCCAGCAGACCACAGCAGGGCCGATCCTACGAGCAGTACTTC.

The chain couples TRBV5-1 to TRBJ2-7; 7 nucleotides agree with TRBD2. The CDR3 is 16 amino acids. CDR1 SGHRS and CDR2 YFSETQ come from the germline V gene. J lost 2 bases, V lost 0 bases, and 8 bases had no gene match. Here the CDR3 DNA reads TGCGCCAGCAGCTTGGGGGGCACTAGCGACACCTACGAGCAGTACTTC. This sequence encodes CASSLGGTSDTYEQYF.

The CDR3 nucleotides are TGCGCCAGCAGCCAGCCCGGGACAGGTAACACTGAAGCTTTCTTT. Translating gives CASSQPGTGNTEAFF. The chain recombines TRBV4-3 with TRBJ1-1; the match to TRBD1 covers 8 bases. Germline CDR1 LGHNA, CDR2 YSLEER. This CDR3 has 15 amino acids. The trim removed 3 bases at V and 2 bases at J, leaving 5 bases unmatched.

CDR3 DNA: TGCGCCAGCAGCATTAGGTCCTACGGGTCCACAGATACGCAGTATTTT. It yields the protein CASSIRSYGSTDTQYF. The gene calls are TRBV5-1 and TRBJ2-3; D gene uncertain. Per germline, CDR1 SGHRS and CDR2 YFSETQ. V was clipped by 4 bases and J by 2 bases, with 17 bases between them. The CDR3 has 16 amino acids.

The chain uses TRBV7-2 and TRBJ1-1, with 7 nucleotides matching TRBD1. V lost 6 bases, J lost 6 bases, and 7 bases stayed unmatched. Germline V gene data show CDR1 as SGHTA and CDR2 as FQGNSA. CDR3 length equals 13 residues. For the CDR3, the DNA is TGTGCCAGCAGAAGGGACAGAGGGGCTGAAGCTTTCTTT. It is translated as CASRRDRGAEAFF.

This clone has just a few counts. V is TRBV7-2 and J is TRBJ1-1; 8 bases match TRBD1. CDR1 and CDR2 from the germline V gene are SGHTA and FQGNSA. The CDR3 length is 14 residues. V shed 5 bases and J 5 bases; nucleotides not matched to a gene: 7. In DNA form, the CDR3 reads TGTGCCAGCAGCCAAGGACAGGGTTGGACTGAAGCTTTCTTT. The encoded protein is CASSQGQGWTEAFF.

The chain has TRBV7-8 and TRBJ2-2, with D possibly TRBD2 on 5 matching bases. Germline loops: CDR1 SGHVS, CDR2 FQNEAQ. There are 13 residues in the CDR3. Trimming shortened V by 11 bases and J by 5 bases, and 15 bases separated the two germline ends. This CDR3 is CAARGLSTGELFF. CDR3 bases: TGTGCCGCCCGGGGTCTTTCGACCGGGGAGCTGTTTTTT.

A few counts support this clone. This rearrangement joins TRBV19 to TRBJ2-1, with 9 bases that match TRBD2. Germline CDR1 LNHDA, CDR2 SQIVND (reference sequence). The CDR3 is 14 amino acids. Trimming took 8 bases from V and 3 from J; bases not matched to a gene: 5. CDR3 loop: CASGRGGNYNEQFF. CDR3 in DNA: TGTGCCAGTGGGCGGGGGGGTAACTACAATGAGCAGTTCTTC.

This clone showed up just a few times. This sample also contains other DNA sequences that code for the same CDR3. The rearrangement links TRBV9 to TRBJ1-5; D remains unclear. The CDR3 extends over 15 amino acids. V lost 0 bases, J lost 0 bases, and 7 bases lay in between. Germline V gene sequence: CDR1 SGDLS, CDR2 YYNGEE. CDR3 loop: CASSVDGGSNQPQHF. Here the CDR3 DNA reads TGTGCCAGCAGCGTAGACGGCGGTAGCAATCAGCCCCAGCATTTT.

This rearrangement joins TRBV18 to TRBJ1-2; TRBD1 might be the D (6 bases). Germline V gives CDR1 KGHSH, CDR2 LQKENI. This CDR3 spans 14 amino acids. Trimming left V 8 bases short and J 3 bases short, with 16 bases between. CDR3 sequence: CASLGTYRDYGYTF. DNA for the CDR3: TGTGCCAGCCTCGGGACCTACAGGGACTATGGCTACACCTTC.

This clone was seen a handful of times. The CDR3 DNA is TGTGCCAGCAGTTACCCGGAAAACAGGGCCGATTCACCCCTCCACTTT. Amino acid sequence: CASSYPENRADSPLHF. V gene TRBV6-2 or TRBV6-3 combines with J gene TRBJ1-6; TRBD1 is a possible D gene (6 bases). Looked up from germline, CDR1 is MNHEY and CDR2 is SVGEGT. CDR3 length equals 16 residues. Deletions cut 2 bases from V and 8 bases from J, with 16 bases between.